The 21 T cell receptor beta chains presented below share a single source sample, sequenced in a study of blood T cell repertoires in COVID-19. Method: immunoSEQ multiplex PCR; TCRdb's copy keeps in-frame clones and lacks some. The sample yields over 250,000 clones, approximately 89% seen once. The source material was PBMCs or T cells enriched from blood (not recorded which). The receptors were sampled from a woman aged 60-75 years who had recovered from COVID-19.

The V call is TRBV6-5, the J call TRBJ1-1, with D possibly matching TRBD1 (5 bases). Germline values: CDR1 MNHEY, CDR2 SVGAGI. The length of the CDR3 is 13 residues. The V and J ends lost 6 bases and 11 bases respectively, with 19 bases between them. Here the CDR3 reads CASSPDVNGGAFF. CDR3 coding DNA: TGTGCCAGCAGCCCGGACGTCAATGGGGGGGCTTTCTTT.

V and J are TRBV13 and TRBJ2-7; the match to TRBD1 covers 8 bases. Germline values: CDR1 PRHDT, CDR2 FYEKMQ (reference sequence). The CDR3 length is 13 residues. The junction had 8 bases not matched to a gene; V was cut back by 4 bases and J by 9 bases. The CDR3 nucleotides read TGTGCCAGCAGCTCGCGGACAGGGTGGGGGCAGTACTTC. It codes for CASSSRTGWGQYF.

The chain couples TRBV11-2 to TRBJ2-7; 12 bases are a match to TRBD2. V was clipped by 5 bases and J by 4 bases; unmatched bases: 3. This CDR3 comprises 14 residues. CDR1 is SGHAT and CDR2 is FQNNGV in the germline V gene. The CDR3 protein is CASSVLAGGYEQYF. In nucleotides, the CDR3 is TGTGCCAGCAGCGTACTAGCGGGGGGTTACGAGCAGTACTTC.

The V call is TRBV9, the J call TRBJ1-3, with TRBD1 matching 7 bases. V was pared by 3 bases and J by 2 bases, with 8 bases of the junction left unmatched. There are 16 residues in the CDR3. CDR1 and CDR2 from the germline V gene are SGDLS and YYNGEE. The CDR3 is CASSGRQGRTGNTIYF. DNA for the CDR3: TGTGCCAGCAGCGGAAGACAGGGTAGGACTGGAAACACCATATATTTT.

J is TRBJ1-1 and V is TRBV7-2; D is undetermined. This CDR3 is 15 amino acids long. Trimming removed 0 bases from V and 0 bases from J, with 8 bases in between. Germline V lookup: CDR1 SGHTA, CDR2 FQGNSA. CDR3 region: CASSLAPVMNTEAFF. CDR3 DNA sequence: TGTGCCAGCAGCTTAGCGCCGGTGATGAACACTGAAGCTTTCTTT. Supplemented by reference TRBV7-2 and TRBJ1-1, the full variable domain reads GAGVSQSPSNKVTEKGKDVELRCDPISGHTALYWYRQSLGQGLEFLIYFQGNSAPDKSGLPSDRFSAERTGGSVSTLTIQRTQQEDSAVYLCASSLAPVMNTEAFFGQGTRLTVV.

The V call is TRBV6-5, the J call TRBJ1-2, with D uncertain. V was cut by 6 bases and J by 2 bases, with 10 bases left in between. Germline CDR1 MNHEY, CDR2 SVGAGI. This CDR3 comprises 13 residues. In DNA, the CDR3 is TGTGCCAGCAGCACCAGTGAAAACTATGGCTACACCTTC. Protein: CASSTSENYGYTF.

The rearrangement uses TRBV5-7 and TRBJ1-2; 7 nucleotides line up with TRBD1. TRBV5-7 is an ORF; its function is uncertain. The CDR3 has 14 residues. Trimming cost V 4 bases and J 0 bases; bases outside gene matches: 3. The CDR3 sequence is CASSRTGANYGYTF. CDR3 DNA: TGTGCCAGCAGCCGGACAGGCGCTAACTATGGCTACACCTTC.

The V gene is TRBV18, the J gene TRBJ2-1; no firm D call. This CDR3 has 13 residues. Per the germline V gene, CDR1 is KGHSH and CDR2 is LQKENI. Trimming shortened V by 4 bases and J by 4 bases, and 8 bases separated the two germline ends. CDR3: CASSLSRYNEQFF. The CDR3, as DNA: TGTGCCAGCTCACTTTCCCGTTACAATGAGCAGTTCTTC. Full variable domain (remainder filled in from reference TRBV18 and TRBJ2-1): NAGVMQNPRHLVRRRGQEARLRCSPMKGHSHVYWYRQLPEEGLKFMVYLQKENIIDESGMPKERFSAEFPKEGPSILRIQQVVRGDSAAYFCASSLSRYNEQFFGPGTRLTVL.

The chain is built from TRBV6-5 and TRBJ1-1, with 7 nucleotides matching TRBD1. Germline V CDR1 and CDR2: MNHEY, SVGAGI. Trimming took 5 bases from V and 0 from J; bases not matched to a gene: 3. The CDR3 extends over 14 amino acids. The CDR3 coding sequence is TGTGCCAGCAGTAGACAGGGCTTGAACACTGAAGCTTTCTTT. It codes for CASSRQGLNTEAFF.

The chain links TRBV5-1 to TRBJ1-5, with TRBD1 as a possible D gene (6 bases). This CDR3 has 15 residues. The germline V and J ends were trimmed by 4 bases and 1 base, with 12 bases remaining between them. Germline assignment: CDR1 SGHRS and CDR2 YFSETQ. Here the CDR3 DNA reads TGCGCCAGCAGCCAGTCGGGACAAAGCAATCAGCCCCAGCATTTT. It translates to CASSQSGQSNQPQHF.

In its sample, this clone was seen a few times. This sequence joins TRBV21-1 and TRBJ1-4. TRBV21-1 has pseudogene status. The CDR3 covers 11 residues. The chain's CDR3 is CASRDDEKLFF. As DNA, the CDR3 is TGTGCCAGCCGGGATGATGAAAAACTGTTTTTT.

V and J are TRBV15 and TRBJ2-7, with TRBD2 identical over 12 bases. Germline assignment: CDR1 LNHNV and CDR2 YYDKDF (reference sequence). The CDR3 is 16 residues long. Germline trimming cut 4 bases from V and 5 bases from J; bases unmatched to any gene: 9. CDR3 region: CATSTALAGGSHEQYF. As DNA, the CDR3 is TGTGCCACCAGCACCGCACTAGCGGGAGGTTCCCACGAGCAGTACTTC.

The chain uses TRBV7-9 and TRBJ1-4, with 11 bases that match TRBD1. The CDR3 has 18 amino acids. The J segment lost 5 bases and the V segment lost 5 bases, leaving 13 bases of the junction unmatched. Germline CDR1 reads SEHNR; CDR2 reads FQNEAQ (reference sequence). DNA for the CDR3: TGTGCCAGCAGCCAAGGACAGGGGGCCTACTCCCCCAATGAAAAACTGTTTTTT. Translating gives CASSQGQGAYSPNEKLFF. Complete variable domain (other parts from reference TRBV7-9 and TRBJ1-4): DTGVSQNPRHKITKRGQNVTFRCDPISEHNRLYWYRQTLGQGPEFLTYFQNEAQLEKSRLLSDRFSAERPKGSFSTLEIQRTEQGDSAMYLCASSQGQGAYSPNEKLFFGSGTQLSVL.

The chain is built from TRBV5-6 and TRBJ2-5; 8 bases are shared with TRBD1. CDR3 length equals 13 residues. V trimming: 2 bases; J trimming: 5 bases; junction bases outside the gene matches: 2. The germline CDR1 and CDR2 sequences are SGHDT and YYEEEE. The CDR3 here is CASSFGQGETQYF. Here the CDR3 DNA reads TGTGCCAGCAGCTTCGGACAGGGTGAGACCCAGTACTTC.

The genes are TRBV7-3 and TRBJ1-1, with TRBD1 matching 9 bases. From germline, CDR1 is SGHTA and CDR2 FQGTGA. Trimming at V came to 5 bases and at J to 4 bases, leaving 8 bases not matched to a gene. The CDR3 extends over 15 amino acids. Here the CDR3 reads CASSPQGAVGTEAFF. CDR3 nucleotide sequence: TGTGCCAGCAGCCCACAGGGGGCCGTTGGCACTGAAGCTTTCTTT.

This clone has only one observation. J is TRBJ2-5 and V is TRBV5-1; 10 nucleotides match TRBD1. This CDR3 has 13 residues. The germline gives CDR1 SGHRS, CDR2 YFSETQ. J gave up 6 bases and V 4 bases, and 3 bases lay outside the gene matches. The CDR3 loop reads CASSPGQGKTQYF. CDR3 in DNA: TGCGCCAGCAGCCCGGGACAGGGGAAGACCCAGTACTTC.

This chain connects TRBV25-1 to TRBJ2-1; 9 nucleotides match TRBD2. Unmatched junction bases numbered 7, after V lost 6 bases and J lost 4 bases. Germline V lookup: CDR1 MGHDK, CDR2 SYGVNS. The CDR3 has 15 residues. The CDR3 loop reads CASSPTSGHYNEQFF. The CDR3 region has the DNA TGTGCCAGCAGCCCAACTAGCGGGCATTACAATGAGCAGTTCTTC.

In this sample, this clone turned up once. This chain connects TRBV12-3 or TRBV12-4 to TRBJ2-7; D perhaps matches TRBD1 (5 bases). This CDR3 region has 12 residues. Trimming left V 9 bases short and J 4 bases short, with 13 bases between. The CDR3 loop is CASQKGMYEQYF. CDR3 nucleotides: TGTGCCAGTCAAAAGGGGATGTACGAGCAGTACTTC.

This clone appeared once. The chain links TRBV10-3 to TRBJ2-7; 9 bases agree with TRBD1. After removal of 10 bases from V and 6 bases from J, the junction contained 10 bases not matched to a gene. The germline gives CDR1 ENHRY, CDR2 SYGVKD. The CDR3 sequence is 13 residues long. This chain's CDR3 is CATGGQGKLEQYF. The CDR3 DNA is TGTGCCACAGGGGGACAGGGAAAACTCGAGCAGTACTTC.

The rearrangement joins TRBV11-2 to TRBJ2-7; D might be TRBD1 (6 bases). The V gene lost 0 bases and the J gene lost 3 bases, with 15 bases spanning the gap. The CDR3 extends over 16 amino acids. CDR1 is SGHAT, CDR2 FQNNGV, per germline. The CDR3, as DNA: TGTGCCAGCAGCTTAGACCTCCGGACAGAATACTACGAGCAGTACTTC. Encoded protein: CASSLDLRTEYYEQYF.

This chain connects TRBV9 to TRBJ1-6; TRBD1 matches at 9 bases. CDR1 and CDR2 from the germline V gene are SGDLS and YYNGEE. The CDR3 has 17 residues. V lost 4 bases and J lost 6; bases outside the gene matches: 11. CDR3 sequence: CASSLRAGTGINSPLHF. CDR3 DNA sequence: TGTGCCAGCAGCTTAAGAGCCGGGACAGGGATTAATTCACCCCTCCACTTT.